This T cell receptor beta chain was documented in a study of OX40 agonist ivuxolimab in advanced cancers. Overall study: Administration of intravenous ivuxolimab to patients occurred every 2 weeks at 0.01 to 10 mg/kg. Study observations and caveats: Dosing at 0.1 to 3.0 mg/kg was accompanied by clonal expansion of CD4+ and CD8+ blood T cells by week 6. On average, CD8+ T cells showed a greater number of expanded clones than CD4+.

Assay: immunoSEQ multiplex PCR; the TCRdb copy retains only in-frame clones and omits some. Of tens of thousands of clones listed, around 90% are singletons. A history of autoimmune disease or systemic immunosuppression excluded patients. V dropped 1 base and J dropped 3; count of bases not matched to a gene: 6. The CDR3 is made up of 18 amino acids. In germline, CDR1 is MGHRA, CDR2 YSYEKL. Concerning this clone itself: As yet, its antigen is unknown.

Sequencing was performed on CD4+ or CD8+ T cells sorted from blood, taken in a trial of the OX40 agonist ivuxolimab. This sequence joins TRBV4-1 and TRBJ2-3; 14 nucleotides line up with TRBD2. The TCR comes from an adult with an advanced solid tumor such as melanoma, head and neck, liver or kidney cancer. The DNA of the CDR3 is TGCGCCAGCAGCCAAGGAGGGACTAGCGGGAGTGCGACAGATACGCAGTATTTT. As protein: CASSQGGTSGSATDTQYF.